These T cell receptor beta chains were read from a single sample in a study of response to subunit inactivated influenza vaccine. In TCRdb, the RT-PCR reads were re-called with MiXCR into one record per CDR3 protein. The sample holds roughly 550,000 distinct CDR3 sequences, under 30% seen once. These data also formed part of another study, on T cells expressing NK-cell markers.

The material was CD4+ T cells sorted from PBMCs, obtained 11 to 12 days after vaccination. These receptors were taken from a man aged 50 to 59 who received an inactivated influenza vaccine. CDR3s leave out the opening cysteine and the closing phenylalanine or tryptophan.

j_gene,v_gene,len,CDR3aa
TRBJ2-3,TRBV7-9,14,ASSLFWGTDTDTQY
TRBJ2-2,TRBV28,14,ASSLTGLPSTGELF
TRBJ2-6,TRBV28,12,ASSQASGANVLT
TRBJ1-4,TRBV2,14,ASKRAETKVNEKLF
TRBJ2-6,TRBV12-3/TRBV12-4,15,ASSFFSSGTGANVLT
TRBJ2-3,TRBV5-1,14,ASSLLSGTSTDTQY
TRBJ2-7,TRBV11-2,11,ASSLAFGYEQY
TRBJ1-4,TRBV20-1,11,SASRDTNEKLF
TRBJ2-7,TRBV6-2/TRBV6-3,13,ASKDDRGSSYEQY
TRBJ2-7,TRBV7-8,14,ASSLRRESSSYEQY
TRBJ2-7,TRBV29-1,11,SVEYQNTYEQY
TRBJ2-1,TRBV2,8,ASSNHEQF
TRBJ2-2,TRBV2,14,ASSEVGDRDAGELF
TRBJ1-6,TRBV7-9,12,ASSPIRAGSPLH
TRBJ2-3,TRBV20-1,13,SAPVSGRPTDTQY
TRBJ1-5,TRBV6-1,9,ASSENGPQH
TRBJ1-1,TRBV30,11,AWSVAVNTEAF
TRBJ2-6,TRBV19,12,ASNREVGANVLT
TRBJ2-7,TRBV28,11,ASSLSFEYEQY
TRBJ2-7,TRBV20-1,13,SARDFITGRYEQY
TRBJ2-1,TRBV7-2,13,ASSFVKQGAGEQF
TRBJ2-5,TRBV14,15,ASSQELGTGKQETQY
TRBJ2-3,TRBV4-1,12,ASSPTAVADTQY
TRBJ2-6,TRBV10-3,15,AISGQGADSGANVLT
TRBJ1-5,TRBV7-9,13,ASSFAGSGNQPQH
TRBJ2-5,TRBV20-1,14,SARDLGQGNQETQY
TRBJ2-7,TRBV27,13,ASSSGTLSSYEQY